This TCR beta chain stems from a study of blood T cell repertoires in COVID-19. The data were produced by immunoSEQ multiplex PCR, yet TCRdb's version contains in-frame clones alone and is incomplete. The data hold just over 90,000 clones, with roughly 88% observed a single time. Germline values: CDR1 SEHNR, CDR2 FQNEAQ (reference sequence). V lost 1 base and J 4 bases, leaving 5 bases between the germline ends. This CDR3 spans 14 amino acids. This chain links TRBV7-9 with TRBJ1-6; no firm D call. Material: peripheral blood. The sequence was collected from a human donor with active COVID-19. The donor label of this sample is uncertain. For the CDR3, the DNA is TGTGCCAGCAGCTTAGACGGGTATAATTCACCCCTCCACTTT. Translation: CASSLDGYNSPLHF. The variable domain in full, completed from reference TRBV7-9 and TRBJ1-6, reads DTGVSQNPRHKITKRGQNVTFRCDPISEHNRLYWYRQTLGQGPEFLTYFQNEAQLEKSRLLSDRFSAERPKGSFSTLEIQRTEQGDSAMYLCASSLDGYNSPLHFGNGTRLTVT.